The clone carrying this T cell receptor beta chain was recorded at least ten times. TCR beta CDR3 regions were amplified from RNA transcripts. HTBI primers were used for first-round RT-PCR of the TCR CDR3. TCRdb independently ran MiXCR on the multiplex PCR reads; one entry per CDR3 protein. The repertoire holds roughly 720,000 distinct CDR3 sequences, around a sixth seen once, with roughly 16% in the top ten. CDR1 and CDR2 (germline): SGHTA, FQGNSA. V lost 4 bases to trimming and J lost 5 bases, with 8 bases between them. The CDR3 consists of 12 residues. This sample is part of a study of T cells in Graves' hyperthyroidism and ophthalmopathy.

Input material: blood. The rearrangement joins TRBV7-2 to TRBJ2-5, with unresolved D. The receptor comes from a man in his forties or fifties with Graves' hyperthyroidism. The chain's CDR3 is CASSSSLETQYF. The CDR3 DNA sequence: TGTGCCAGCAGCTCCTCCTTGGAGACCCAGTACTTC.